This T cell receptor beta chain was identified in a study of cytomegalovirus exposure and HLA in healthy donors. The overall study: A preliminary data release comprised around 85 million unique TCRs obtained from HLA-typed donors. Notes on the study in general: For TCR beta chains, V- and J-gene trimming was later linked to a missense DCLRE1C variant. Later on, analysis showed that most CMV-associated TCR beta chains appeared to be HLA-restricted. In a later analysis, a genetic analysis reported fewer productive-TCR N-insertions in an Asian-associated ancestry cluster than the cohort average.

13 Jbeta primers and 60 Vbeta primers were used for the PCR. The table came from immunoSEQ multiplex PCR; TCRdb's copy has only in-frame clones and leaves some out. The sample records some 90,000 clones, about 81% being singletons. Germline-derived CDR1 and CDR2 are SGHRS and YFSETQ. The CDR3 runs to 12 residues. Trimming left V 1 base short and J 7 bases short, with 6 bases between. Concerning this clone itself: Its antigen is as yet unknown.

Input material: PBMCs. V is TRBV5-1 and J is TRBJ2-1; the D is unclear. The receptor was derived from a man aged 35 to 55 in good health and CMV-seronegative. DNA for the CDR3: TGCGCCAGCAGCTTGCCCCAGAATGAGCAGTTCTTC. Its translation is CASSLPQNEQFF. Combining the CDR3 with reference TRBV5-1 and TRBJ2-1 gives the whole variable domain KAGVTQTPRYLIKTRGQQVTLSCSPISGHRSVSWYQQTPGQGLQFLFEYFSETQRNKGNFPGRFSGRQFSNSRSEMNVSTLELGDSALYLCASSLPQNEQFFGPGTRLTVL.